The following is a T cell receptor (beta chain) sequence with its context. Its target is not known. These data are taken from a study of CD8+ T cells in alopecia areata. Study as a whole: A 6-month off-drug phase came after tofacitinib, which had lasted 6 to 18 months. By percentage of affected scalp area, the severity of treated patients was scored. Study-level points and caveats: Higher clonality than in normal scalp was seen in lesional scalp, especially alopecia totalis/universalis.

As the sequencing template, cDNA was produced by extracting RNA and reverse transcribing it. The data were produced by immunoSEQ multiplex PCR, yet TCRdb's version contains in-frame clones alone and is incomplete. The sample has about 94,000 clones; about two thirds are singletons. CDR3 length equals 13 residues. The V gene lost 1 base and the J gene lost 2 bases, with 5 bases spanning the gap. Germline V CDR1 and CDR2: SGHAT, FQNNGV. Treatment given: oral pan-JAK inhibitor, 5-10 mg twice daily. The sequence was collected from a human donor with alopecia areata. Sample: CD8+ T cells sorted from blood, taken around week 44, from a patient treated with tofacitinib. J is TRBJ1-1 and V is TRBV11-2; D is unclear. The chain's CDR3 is CASSLGRNTEAFF. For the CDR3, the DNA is TGTGCCAGCAGCTTAGGAAGAAACACTGAAGCTTTCTTT.